Listed below are T cell receptor beta chains from one sample, sequenced in a study. The repertoire was sequenced with immunoSEQ multiplex PCR; TCRdb's copy has only in-frame clones and lacks some. The sample shows around 50,000 clones, 93% of them seen only once. Source material: PBMCs. These receptors originate from a man aged 35-49 years with rheumatoid arthritis. Both conserved end residues are part of each CDR3. The D gene is left open where the match is weak. Clone size, where shown, is once, few, many, or a class for clones that have expanded.

CASSSTGIDGYTF	TGTGCCAGCAGTTCGACAGGAATCGATGGCTACACCTTC	-	TRBJ1-2	TRBV6-6	-
CASSRGGIGNQPQHF	TGTGCCAGCAGCCGAGGGGGTATCGGCAATCAGCCCCAGCATTTT	-	TRBJ1-5	TRBV3-1/TRBV3-2	-
CASSIPRGVASDNSPLHF	TGTGCCAGTAGTATCCCACGGGGTGTGGCAAGCGATAATTCACCCCTCCACTTT	-	TRBJ1-6	TRBV19	-
CASSQPGLLHPGAFF	TGTGCCAGCAGCCAACCGGGACTCCTTCACCCAGGGGCTTTCTTT	-	TRBJ1-1	TRBV7-9	-
CASSQRSGRAVNEQYF	TGCGCCAGCAGCCAAAGAAGCGGGAGGGCTGTAAACGAGCAGTACTTC	TRBD2	TRBJ2-7	TRBV4-3	-
CASSAGQGAETQYF	TGTGCCAGCAGCGCTGGACAGGGGGCCGAGACCCAGTACTTC	TRBD1	TRBJ2-5	TRBV9	-
CASSPLYSSESSGANVLTF	TGTGCCAGCAGCCCCCTTTACTCCTCAGAAAGCTCTGGGGCCAACGTCCTGACTTTC	-	TRBJ2-6	TRBV9	once
CASSIGQGRGFPEAFF	TGTGCCAGTAGTATTGGTCAGGGGAGGGGATTTCCTGAAGCTTTCTTT	-	TRBJ1-1	TRBV19	once
CASSPYRTANTGELFF	TGTGCCAGCTCACCCTACCGAACGGCGAACACCGGGGAGCTGTTTTTT	-	TRBJ2-2	TRBV18	-
CASSPFLGEKLFF	TGTGCCAGCAGTCCTTTCTTGGGGGAAAAACTGTTTTTT	-	TRBJ1-4	TRBV7-9	-
CASSLLGRSTGELFF	TGTGCCAGCAGCTTATTGGGCAGATCCACCGGGGAGCTGTTTTTT	-	TRBJ2-2	TRBV7-8	-
CASSLEYTTDTQYF	TGCGCCAGCAGCTTGGAATACACCACAGATACGCAGTATTTT	-	TRBJ2-3	TRBV5-1	-
CAWSGGVANQPQHF	TGTGCCTGGAGTGGAGGGGTTGCGAATCAGCCCCAGCATTTT	-	TRBJ1-5	TRBV30	-
CASRSSSGANVLTF	TGTGCCAGCAGATCCAGCTCTGGGGCCAACGTCCTGACTTTC	-	TRBJ2-6	TRBV7-3	-
CASSPGAGGTNEKLFF	TGTGCCAGCAGCCCCGGAGCAGGAGGAACTAATGAAAAACTGTTTTTT	-	TRBJ1-4	TRBV5-5	-
CASRTGTGRYEQFF	TGTGCCAGCAGGACCGGGACGGGTCGCTATGAGCAGTTCTTC	-	TRBJ2-1	TRBV5-4	-
CASRGWGRGRWEQYF	TGTGCCAGCAGGGGTTGGGGCAGGGGGCGTTGGGAGCAGTACTTC	TRBD1	TRBJ2-7	TRBV25-1	-
CASSEGWGGANEKLFF	TGTGCCAGCAGTGAAGGCTGGGGGGGGGCAAATGAAAAACTGTTTTTT	-	TRBJ1-4	TRBV6-1	-
CASSPAEVGQETQYF	TGTGCCAGCAGCCCAGCGGAAGTGGGACAAGAGACCCAGTACTTC	-	TRBJ2-5	TRBV28	-
CAWSRDRAGRSYNEQFF	TGTGCCTGGAGTAGGGACCGCGCAGGGCGGTCCTACAATGAGCAGTTCTTC	-	TRBJ2-1	TRBV30	-
CASSLRQQDNSPLHF	TGTGCCAGCTCACTAAGACAGCAGGATAATTCACCCCTCCACTTT	-	TRBJ1-6	TRBV18	-
CASSPSGRYEQYF	TGCGCCAGCAGCCCCTCGGGTCGGTACGAGCAGTACTTC	-	TRBJ2-7	TRBV4-3	-